This T cell receptor beta chain emerged from a study of blood T cell repertoires in COVID-19. Authors' analysis steps: Nucleated cell counts were estimated from reference gene primer amplification. Repertoires were generated with immunoSEQ multiplex PCR, while TCRdb's copy carries only in-frame clones and drops some. V and J calls plus clone size are reproduced from that table; the DNA served to infer D and trimming. The repertoire includes around 300,000 clones, around 85% of them detected once, and just over 7% sits in the top ten. CDR3 length: 15 amino acids. Germline V CDR1 and CDR2: SGHTA, FQGTGA. Unmatched junction bases numbered 2, after V lost 6 bases and J lost 0 bases.

This chain uses TRBV7-3 with TRBJ2-2; TRBD2 matches 9 bases. Sequenced input: peripheral blood. This receptor was identified in a human donor in a cohort sampled during active COVID-19. This CDR3 reads CASSRTSANTGELFF. The CDR3 DNA is TGTGCCAGCAGTCGGACTAGCGCGAACACCGGGGAGCTGTTTTTT. The variable domain in full, with the rest retrieved from reference TRBV7-3 and TRBJ2-2, is GAGVSQTPSNKVTEKGKYVELRCDPISGHTALYWYRQSLGQGPEFLIYFQGTGAADDSGLPNDRFFAVRPEGSVSTLKIQRTERGDSAVYLCASSRTSANTGELFFGEGSRLTVL.